These 4 T cell receptor beta chains came from one sample sequenced in a study of OX40 agonist ivuxolimab in advanced cancers. The data were produced by immunoSEQ multiplex PCR, yet TCRdb's version contains in-frame clones alone and is incomplete. The sample consists of about 50,000 clones, 81% of them appearing once. Source: CD4+ or CD8+ T cells sorted from blood, taken in a trial of the OX40 agonist ivuxolimab. Every receptor here comes from an adult with an advanced solid tumor such as melanoma, head and neck, liver or kidney cancer.

V and J are TRBV19 and TRBJ1-2, with 8 bases identical to TRBD1. CDR1 and CDR2 (germline): LNHDA, SQIVND (reference sequence). V lost 5 bases and J lost 4; bases outside the gene matches: 9. The CDR3 is made up of 15 amino acids. CDR3 protein: CASSQSGQGGYGYTF. The CDR3 bases are TGTGCCAGTAGTCAATCCGGACAGGGCGGCTATGGCTACACCTTC.

The chain links TRBV6-4 to TRBJ2-2; TRBD1 matches 8 bases. The CDR3 extends over 16 amino acids. Germline-derived CDR1 and CDR2 are MRHNA and SNTAGT. V lost 2 bases, J lost 5 bases, and 7 bases stayed unmatched. The CDR3: CASSDIQGAITGELFF. CDR3 nucleotide sequence: TGTGCCAGCAGTGACATCCAGGGGGCCATTACCGGGGAGCTGTTTTTT.

This chain uses TRBV18 with TRBJ2-1; D may correspond to TRBD1 or TRBD2 (6 bases each). In germline, CDR1 is KGHSH, CDR2 LQKENI. CDR3 length equals 13 residues. V was trimmed by 4 bases and J by 7 bases, leaving 11 bases between them. This CDR3 is CASSLGGSNEQFF. CDR3 DNA sequence: TGTGCCAGCTCACTAGGGGGGTCGAATGAGCAGTTCTTC.

V and J are TRBV19 and TRBJ1-4, with unresolved D. This CDR3 comprises 12 residues. Germline V gene lookup returns CDR1 LNHDA and CDR2 SQIVND (reference sequence). Trimming left V 3 bases short and J 3 bases short, with 2 bases between. CDR3 bases: TGTGCCAGTAGTATGGCTAATGAAAAACTGTTTTTT. Its translation: CASSMANEKLFF.